This TCR beta chain was documented in a study of blood T cell repertoires in COVID-19. About the research overall: Acute-phase and convalescent COVID-19 samples originated in the United States, Italy and Spain.

Per the authors' pipeline: By means of reference gene primer amplification, nucleated cell counts were estimated. Profiling relied on immunoSEQ multiplex PCR, and the TCRdb table lists in-frame clones only, not all of them. Clonal size and the V and J genes are those of that table, whereas D and trimming came from the DNA. The table has about 270,000 clones, under 95% seen once. The CDR3 contains 15 residues. Germline assignment: CDR1 SGHTA and CDR2 FQGNSA. V shed 2 bases, J shed 5 bases, and the junction held 8 bases outside the gene matches. Study members were between roughly 18 and 100 years old and lived in 25 or so US regions.

This TCR was recovered from a woman aged 40 to 49 with acute COVID-19. Sequenced input: PBMCs or T cells enriched from blood (not recorded which). The chain carries TRBV7-2 and TRBJ2-5; 7 bases map to TRBD2. CDR3 sequence: CASSLQGGSWETQYF. The CDR3 coding sequence is TGTGCCAGCAGCTTACAAGGCGGGAGTTGGGAGACCCAGTACTTC.